The 15 T cell receptor beta chains presented below share a single source sample, sequenced in a study of blood T cell repertoires in COVID-19. The protocol was immunoSEQ multiplex PCR, while the TCRdb copy is restricted to in-frame clones and leaves out a portion. The data contain around 98,000 clones, less than 85% of them singletons. Sequencing was carried out using peripheral blood. These receptor sequences come from a man between 65 and 85 years old with active or convalescent COVID-19.

This clone was recorded a few times. The chain carries TRBV3-1 (or the pseudogene TRBV3-2) and TRBJ1-1, with D unclear. The CDR3 totals 13 residues. With 4 bases removed from V and 3 bases from J, the gap between germline ends came to 9 bases. Per the germline V gene, CDR1 is LGHDT and CDR2 is YNNKEL (reference sequence). The CDR3 DNA reads as TGTGCCAGCAGCCGAGCCCGGGACACTGAAGCTTTCTTT. Translated: CASSRARDTEAFF.

The chain carries TRBV7-9 and TRBJ2-1; D is undetermined. The length of the CDR3 is 15 residues. The germline V and J ends were trimmed by 1 base and 7 bases, with 14 bases remaining between them. Germline-derived CDR1 and CDR2 are SEHNR and FQNEAQ (reference sequence). CDR3 bases: TGTGCCAGCAGCTTAGTCGGAGTATCCGGTAATGAGCAGTTCTTC. Its protein product is CASSLVGVSGNEQFF.

The chain carries TRBV5-1 and TRBJ1-1; no firm D call. CDR3 length: 13 amino acids. V was trimmed by 0 bases and J by 11 bases, leaving 14 bases between them. In germline, CDR1 is SGHRS, CDR2 YFSETQ. In DNA, the CDR3 is TGCGCCAGCAGCTTGGAAAGTGGGCCTCACGCTTTCTTT. Amino acids: CASSLESGPHAFF. The whole variable domain, remainder taken from reference TRBV5-1 and TRBJ1-1, is KAGVTQTPRYLIKTRGQQVTLSCSPISGHRSVSWYQQTPGQGLQFLFEYFSETQRNKGNFPGRFSGRQFSNSRSEMNVSTLELGDSALYLCASSLESGPHAFFGQGTRLTVV.

This clone was observed a single time. The V and J genes are TRBV30 and TRBJ1-6; 9 bases map to TRBD1. V was pared by 5 bases and J by 9 bases, with 5 bases of the junction left unmatched. CDR3 length: 13 residues. From germline, CDR1 is GTSNPN and CDR2 SVGIG (reference sequence). Here the CDR3 reads CAWGGQGTSPLHF. As DNA, the CDR3 is TGTGCCTGGGGAGGACAGGGGACTTCACCCCTCCACTTT.

In its sample, this clone was seen once. This chain joins TRBV4-1 and TRBJ2-5; weak D call: TRBD2 (5 bases). CDR3 length: 13 residues. In germline, CDR1 is MGHRA, CDR2 YSYEKL. Trimming removed 4 bases at V and 9 bases at J, with 15 bases between. DNA of the CDR3: TGCGCCAGCAGCCCCCGGGGTGACACGGCCCAGTACTTC. Translating gives CASSPRGDTAQYF.

This rearrangement joins TRBV2 to TRBJ1-1; D is ambiguous. Germline lookup yields CDR1 SNHLY and CDR2 FYNNEI. The CDR3 runs to 13 residues. The V and J ends lost 1 base and 3 bases respectively, with 6 bases between them. CDR3 amino acids: CASSEVRDTEAFF. The CDR3 coding sequence is TGTGCCAGCAGTGAAGTCCGGGACACTGAAGCTTTCTTT.

The chain uses TRBV23-1 and TRBJ2-2; D unresolved. TRBV23-1 qualifies as an ORF whose function is uncertain. V lost 9 bases to trimming and J lost 6 bases, with 5 bases between them. The CDR3 runs to 10 residues. The CDR3 region is CARTSGELFF. In DNA form, the CDR3 reads TGCGCCAGGACATCCGGGGAGCTGTTTTTT.

The V and J genes are TRBV5-5 and TRBJ2-5; perhaps TRBD1 as D (5 bases). Germline assignment: CDR1 SGHKS and CDR2 YYEKEE (reference sequence). There are 13 residues in the CDR3. V lost 4 bases to trimming and J lost 5 bases, with 12 bases between them. As DNA, the CDR3 is TGTGCCAGCAGCCCAGGGCTCCTGGAGACCCAGTACTTC. Its translation is CASSPGLLETQYF.

The CDR3 DNA reads TGCGCCAGCAGCCAAAGAACAGGGGAAGTCCTCCACTTT. Translation gives CASSQRTGEVLHF. The V and J genes are TRBV4-1 and TRBJ1-6; 7 nucleotides agree with TRBD1. V was pared by 2 bases and J by 15 bases, with 7 bases of the junction left unmatched. CDR1 is MGHRA, CDR2 YSYEKL, per germline. The CDR3 consists of 13 residues.

The chain has TRBV4-1 and TRBJ2-5; TRBD1 matches 7 bases. CDR1 and CDR2 (germline): MGHRA, YSYEKL. This CDR3 is 15 amino acids long. Losses at the gene ends were 0 bases for V and 10 bases for J; bases not matched to a gene: 11. The CDR3 loop reads CASSQEVTRQGDQYF. The CDR3 bases are TGCGCCAGCAGCCAAGAAGTAACCAGACAGGGCGACCAGTACTTC.

This clone was observed a single time. The rearrangement uses TRBV5-6 and TRBJ1-2; 8 bases line up with TRBD1. This CDR3 is 14 amino acids long. With V trimmed by 4 bases and J by 5 bases, 7 bases remained unmatched. The germline gives CDR1 SGHDT, CDR2 YYEEEE. CDR3 in amino acids: CASSQFRGRYGYTF. The CDR3 DNA sequence: TGTGCCAGCAGCCAATTCAGGGGGCGTTATGGCTACACCTTC.

A single count supports this clone. The chain uses TRBV5-8 and TRBJ1-5; no firm D call. This CDR3 is 16 amino acids long. Per germline, CDR1 SGHTS and CDR2 YDEGEE. V shed 2 bases and J shed 1 base, with 13 bases lying between them. The CDR3 bases are TGTGCCAGCAGCTTTCGGGGAGGGATCAGCAATCAGCCCCAGCATTTT. Amino acid sequence: CASSFRGGISNQPQHF.

This chain connects TRBV19 to TRBJ1-5; D not certain. The germline gives CDR1 LNHDA, CDR2 SQIVND (reference sequence). V lost 7 bases, J lost 4 bases, and 11 bases lay in between. The CDR3 length is 13 residues. This CDR3 is CASKLHGNQPQHF. The DNA for the CDR3 is TGTGCCAGTAAACTCCACGGGAATCAGCCCCAGCATTTT.

In nucleotides, the CDR3 is TGTGCCAGCAGCCAAGACGCGGCGCCGAACACTGAAGCTTTCTTT. The encoded protein is CASSQDAAPNTEAFF. The chain has TRBV3-1 (or the pseudogene TRBV3-2) and TRBJ1-1, with unresolved D. CDR1 LGHDT and CDR2 YNNKEL come from the germline V gene (reference sequence). The CDR3 loop spans 15 amino acids. Between the trimmed V and J ends, which lost 0 bases and 1 base, there was a span of 9 bases.

This chain connects TRBV3-1 (or the pseudogene TRBV3-2) to TRBJ2-3; 10 bases line up with TRBD2. V shed 0 bases and J 2 bases; nucleotides not matched to a gene: 2. Germline assignment: CDR1 LGHDT and CDR2 YNNKEL (reference sequence). The CDR3 runs to 16 residues. The CDR3: CASSQDSGGITDTQYF. CDR3 nucleotides: TGTGCCAGCAGCCAAGATAGCGGGGGGATCACAGATACGCAGTATTTT.